This TCR beta chain was obtained from a study of tumor and adjacent non-tumor tissue in lung cancer. TCRbeta libraries were built with three rounds of nested PCR, modified from ARM-PCR. TCRdb independently ran MiXCR on the multiplex PCR reads; one entry per CDR3 protein. The sample has some 80,000 distinct CDR3 sequences, less than 85% seen once. As regards this clonotype: The antigen is undetermined. The conserved final phenylalanine or tryptophan is absent from the CDR3, which likely points to a read error.

The template was RNA from unsorted bulk tissue. More than 3 cm separated this lung sample from the edge of the tumor. Newly diagnosed lung cancer patients had thoracic surgery in China, August–November 2014, without prior chemotherapy. The germline V gene has CDR1 ENHRY and CDR2 SYGVKD. CDR3 length equals 12 residues. The V gene lost 5 bases and the J gene lost 5 bases, with 7 bases spanning the gap. Points from the study as a whole: TCR diversity was significantly greater in tumor than normal lung tissue.

The sequencing sample was made of distant non-tumor lung tissue. This chain connects TRBV10-3 to TRBJ1-5; unclear D gene. The source is a man aged 70-80 years with non-small cell lung cancer. This chain's CDR3 is CAISPGYQPQHY. Here the CDR3 DNA reads TGTGCCATCAGTCCGGGGTATCAGCCCCAGCATTAT.